This T cell receptor beta chain is drawn from a study of cytomegalovirus exposure and HLA in healthy donors. About this clone itself: Its antigen is undetermined.

Study-level findings and limits: Rarity held for most TCR sequences, but there were some public TCRs that occurred in many donors.

The germline V gene has CDR1 SGDLS and CDR2 YYNGEE. The CDR3 contains 16 residues. The V and J ends lost 3 bases and 4 bases, in that order; junction bases with no gene match: 11. The study ran its PCR with 60 Vbeta and 13 Jbeta primers. This table comes from immunoSEQ multiplex PCR, and its TCRdb copy is limited to in-frame clones, with some not included. The top ten hold less than 4.5% of the sample, which has about 110,000 clones, 65% seen once. Healthy people donating bone marrow made up the donors. The sample was PBMCs. This sequence joins TRBV9 and TRBJ1-2; 8 nucleotides align to TRBD1. The receptor's source is a man aged 25-45 years in good health and CMV-seropositive. This CDR3 is CASSERADRAGYGYTF. Here the CDR3 DNA reads TGTGCCAGCAGCGAGAGGGCGGACAGGGCTGGCTATGGCTACACCTTC.